Reported below is one T cell receptor beta chain. Its antigen is still unknown. This sample was taken from a study of monozygotic twins with inflammatory bowel disease (dated by TCRdb to the late 2010s). Notes on the research overall: In total, approximately 28 monozygotic twin pairs made up the full study: 19 Danish pairs, all IBD-discordant, plus nine German pairs, of which four were IBD-concordant and five were IBD-discordant. Each individual had, on average, about 151 000 unique TCRalpha sequences and 181 000 unique TCRbeta sequences available for analysis. Disease-associated traits were sought mainly through comparisons between IBD patients and their genetically identical healthy co-twins within discordant pairs.

The investigation overall reported the following: No difference in repertoire similarity was observed between concordant and discordant twins, possibly owing to limited statistical power. Measured by the inverse Simpson index, TCRbeta repertoire diversity was lower in IBD patients than in their healthy co-twins. Distinction between different T cell subtypes could not be achieved in the analysis. Because patients received different immunosuppressive treatments, the repertoires may have picked up extra background noise and variability between individuals. The results gave no support for a single strong signal or clonotype linked to IBD. IBD patients shared fewer clonotypes with other individuals than healthy twins did, most markedly in patients showing signs of disease activity.

The CDR3 contains 14 residues, cysteine and phenylalanine counted. DNA is not recorded here. The germline V gene provides CDR1 SNHLY and CDR2 FYNNEI. Library preparation was by 5' RACE. The input for every TCR library was approximately 3,500 ng of total RNA. cDNA was synthesized with SMARTScribe reverse transcriptase in eight separate reactions per sample. Unique molecular identifiers containing a 6-nucleotide sample barcode were introduced through template switching during cDNA synthesis. Amplification of TCRalpha and TCRbeta cDNA involved two nested PCRs of approximately 16 and 9 cycles, and each PCR was followed by bead purification. Before amplification, the cDNA was treated with uracil DNA-glycosylase and purified using the QIAquick PCR purification kit. The second PCR added Illumina TruSeq-compatible adapters along with sample-specific barcodes. Library quality and concentration were assessed using TapeStation and Qubit, and 5 to 6 ng of each library was pooled. Sequencing of the pooled libraries was done on an Illumina HiSeq2500 single-index Rapid Run using custom sequencing primers and 2 x 100 bp reads. Per the authors' processing: MiGEC version 1.2.6 was used for UMI-based consensus assembly to correct PCR and sequencing errors. MiXCR version 2.1.1 handled V(D)J alignment, clonotype assembly and CDR3 extraction. To normalise gene usage, clonotype sharing and MAIT/NKT TCR abundance, the top 1000, 10 000 and 20 000 clonotypes in each sample were analysed. Diversity was computed as the inverse Simpson index with the vegan R package after downsampling to 27 000 UMIs. Paired Mann-Whitney U tests on discordant twin pairs were used, with Benjamini-Hochberg multiple-testing correction. TCRdb reprocessed the reads, so every CDR3 protein sequence counts as one entry and DNA is not shown. TCRdb, not the original authors, processed these V and J calls. Per the sample table, the count is some 190,000 distinct CDR3 sequences. 6% to 9% of the sample is in the top ten clones.

From each donor, a roughly 2.6 ml peripheral blood sample was collected into PAXgene tubes and stored at -80 degrees C. Without any T cell sorting, total RNA was extracted from whole blood using the PAXgene blood miRNA kit on an automated QIAcube. Peripheral blood from monozygotic twin pairs, either concordant or discordant for inflammatory bowel disease, underwent deep TCRalpha and TCRbeta repertoire profiling that used unique molecular barcoding. Smoking habits were recorded for all twin pairs, with individuals classified as current, former or never smokers. The chain was built from TRBV2 and TRBJ2-1; TCRdb calls TRBD1, which cannot be checked without DNA. The sequencing sample was made of blood. This clonotype was sampled from a human donor with ulcerative colitis or Crohn's disease, or a healthy co-twin of an affected twin (not recorded which). The CDR3 region: CASTGGAMGNEQFF.